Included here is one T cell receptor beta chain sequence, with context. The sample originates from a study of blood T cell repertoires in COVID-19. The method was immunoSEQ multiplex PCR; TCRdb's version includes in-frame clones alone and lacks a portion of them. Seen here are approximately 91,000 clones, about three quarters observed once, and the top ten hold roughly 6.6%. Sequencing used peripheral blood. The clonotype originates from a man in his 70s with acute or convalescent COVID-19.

CDR3 bases: TGTGCCAGCAGCCAAGATGGACAGGCAGGTTTCGAGACCCAGTACTTC. Its protein product is CASSQDGQAGFETQYF. The chain carries TRBV3-1 (or the pseudogene TRBV3-2) and TRBJ2-5, with 7 bases lining up with TRBD1. Trimming took 0 bases from V and 5 from J; bases not matched to a gene: 9. Germline loops: CDR1 LGHDT, CDR2 YNNKEL (reference sequence). The CDR3 is 16 residues long.